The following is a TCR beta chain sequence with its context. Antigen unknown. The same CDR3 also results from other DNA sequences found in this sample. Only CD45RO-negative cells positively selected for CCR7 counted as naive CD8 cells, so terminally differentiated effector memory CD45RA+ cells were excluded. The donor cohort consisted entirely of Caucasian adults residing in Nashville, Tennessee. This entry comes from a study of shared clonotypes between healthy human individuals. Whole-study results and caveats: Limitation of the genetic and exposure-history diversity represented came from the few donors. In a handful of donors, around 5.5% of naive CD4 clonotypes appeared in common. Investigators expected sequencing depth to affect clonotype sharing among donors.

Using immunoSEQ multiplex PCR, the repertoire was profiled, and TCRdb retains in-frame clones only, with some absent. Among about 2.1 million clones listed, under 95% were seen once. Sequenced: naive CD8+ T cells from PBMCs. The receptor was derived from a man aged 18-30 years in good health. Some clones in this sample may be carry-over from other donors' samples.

The CDR3 nucleotides read TGTGCCAGCAGTTTGTTGGGCGGATACGAGCAGTACTTC. It is translated as CASSLLGGYEQYF. This chain joins TRBV27 and TRBJ2-7; D is unresolved. Germline CDR1 and CDR2: MNHEY and SMNVEV (reference sequence). This CDR3 contains 13 residues. The germline V and J ends were trimmed by 3 bases and 4 bases, with 10 bases remaining between them.